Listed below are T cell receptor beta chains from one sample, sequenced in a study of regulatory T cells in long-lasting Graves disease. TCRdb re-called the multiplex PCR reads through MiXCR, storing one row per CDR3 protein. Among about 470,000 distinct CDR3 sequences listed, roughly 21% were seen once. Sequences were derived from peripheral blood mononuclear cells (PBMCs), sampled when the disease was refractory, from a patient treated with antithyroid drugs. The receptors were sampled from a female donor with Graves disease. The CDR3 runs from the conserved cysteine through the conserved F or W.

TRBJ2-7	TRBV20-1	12	CSASVDSYEQYF
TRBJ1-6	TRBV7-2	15	CASSLAGANNSPLHF
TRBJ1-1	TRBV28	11	CAAGGQGQAFF
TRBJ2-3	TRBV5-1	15	CASSHQGASTDTQYF
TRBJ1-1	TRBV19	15	CASSIVPRGNTEAFF
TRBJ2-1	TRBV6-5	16	CASSYSSGLTYNEQFF
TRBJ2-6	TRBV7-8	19	CASSKTSWGGNSGANVLTF
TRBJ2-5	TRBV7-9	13	CASSPRGGETQYF
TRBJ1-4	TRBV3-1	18	CASSLSPTGNGINEKLFF
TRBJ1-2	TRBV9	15	CASSASLGANYGYTF
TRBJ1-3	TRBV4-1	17	CASSQPTTARGGNTIYF
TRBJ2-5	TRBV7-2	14	CASSWIGGGETQYF
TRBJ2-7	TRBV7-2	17	CASSLVGGQAVSYEQYF
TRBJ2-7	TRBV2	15	CASSGQGTPTYEQYF
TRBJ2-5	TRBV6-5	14	CASSYFFSVETQYF
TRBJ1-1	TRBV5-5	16	CASSRQMPGMDTEAFF
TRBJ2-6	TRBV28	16	CASRQGAKRGANVLTF
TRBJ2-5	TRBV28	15	CASSIAGGRKETQYF
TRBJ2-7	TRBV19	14	CASSIGPGEDEQYF
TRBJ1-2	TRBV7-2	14	CASSLSDGFYGYTF
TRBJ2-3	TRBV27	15	CASSFEGGPTDTQYF
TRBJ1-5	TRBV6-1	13	CASRDISNQPQHF
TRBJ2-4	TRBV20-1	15	CSARDWTGAKNIQYF
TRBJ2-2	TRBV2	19	CASSEAQELDRLDTGELFF
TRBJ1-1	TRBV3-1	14	CASSQLYDNTEAFF
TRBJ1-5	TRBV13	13	CANSRTGEQPQHF
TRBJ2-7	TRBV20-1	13	CSVSAGTNYEQYF
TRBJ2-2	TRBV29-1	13	CSVWTENTGELFF
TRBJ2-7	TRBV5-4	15	CASSLGGGGGSEQYF
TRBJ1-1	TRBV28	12	CASTRWESEAFF
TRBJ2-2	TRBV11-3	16	CASSPPTWGMDGELFF
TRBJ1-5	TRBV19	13	CASSADGDQPQHF
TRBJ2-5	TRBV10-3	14	CAISESARQETQYF
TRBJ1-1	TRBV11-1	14	CASSPVSGGTEAFF
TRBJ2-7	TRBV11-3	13	CASSLRNLYEQYF
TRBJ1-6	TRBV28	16	CASSLTTGTDNSPLHF
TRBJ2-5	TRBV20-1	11	CSARAPETQYF
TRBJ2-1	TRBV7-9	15	CASSLTSGTYNEQFF
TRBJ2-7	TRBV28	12	CASSSSRYEQYF
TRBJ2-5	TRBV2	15	CASSPTRGGGETQYF
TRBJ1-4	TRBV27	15	CASSKRTVDGEKLFF
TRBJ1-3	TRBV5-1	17	CASSLGNTGASGNTIYF
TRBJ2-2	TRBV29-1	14	CSVSGRFGAGELFF
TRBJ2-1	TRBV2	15	CASSIAGGSYNEQFF
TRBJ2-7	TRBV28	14	CASKQRGGSYEQYF